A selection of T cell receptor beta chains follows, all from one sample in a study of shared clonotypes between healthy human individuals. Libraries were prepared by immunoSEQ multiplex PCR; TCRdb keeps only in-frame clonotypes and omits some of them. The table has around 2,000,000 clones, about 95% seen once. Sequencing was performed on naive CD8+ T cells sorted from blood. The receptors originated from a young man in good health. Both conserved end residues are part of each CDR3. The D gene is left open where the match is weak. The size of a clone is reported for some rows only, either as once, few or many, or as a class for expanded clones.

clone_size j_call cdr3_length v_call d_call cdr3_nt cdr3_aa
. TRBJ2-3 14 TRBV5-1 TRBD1 TGCGCCAGCAGTTCGGGACAGGGCACAGATACGCAGTATTTT CASSSGQGTDTQYF
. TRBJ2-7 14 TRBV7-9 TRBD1 TGTGCCAGCAGCTCGGGACAGGGGGCGAGCGAGCAGTACTTC CASSSGQGASEQYF
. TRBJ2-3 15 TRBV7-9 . TGTGCCAGCAGCCCGAAGGACATCAATCCAGATACGCAGTATTTT CASSPKDINPDTQYF
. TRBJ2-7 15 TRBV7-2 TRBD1 TGTGCCAGCAGCGATACCGGGACAGCACCCTACGAGCAGTACTTC CASSDTGTAPYEQYF
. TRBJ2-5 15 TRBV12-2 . TGTGCAAGTCGCCCGAGGAATAGCGGTAGGGAGACCCAGTACTTC CASRPRNSGRETQYF
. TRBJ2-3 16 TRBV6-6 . TGTGCCAGCAGTTACTCCCCAGGAACTAGCACAGATACGCAGTATTTT CASSYSPGTSTDTQYF
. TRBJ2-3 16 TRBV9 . TGTGCCAGCAGCGTAGGCTCGGGGCTTAACACAGATACGCAGTATTTT CASSVGSGLNTDTQYF
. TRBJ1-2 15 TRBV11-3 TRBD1 TGTGCCAGCAGCTCGCAAACAGGGGGCCTCTATGGCTACACCTTC CASSSQTGGLYGYTF
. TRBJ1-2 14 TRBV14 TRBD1 TGTGCCAGCAGCTCGACAGGGGAAGACTATGGCTACACCTTC CASSSTGEDYGYTF
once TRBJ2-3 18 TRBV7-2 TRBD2 TGTGCCAGCAGCGGAGTCGCGGGAGGAGAGGGGAACACAGATACGCAGTATTTT CASSGVAGGEGNTDTQYF
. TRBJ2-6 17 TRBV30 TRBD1 TGTGCCTGTTCTTTGGGACAGCCGTCCTCTGGGGCCAACGTCCTGACTTTC CACSLGQPSSGANVLTF
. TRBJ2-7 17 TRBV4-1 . TGCGCCAGCAGCCAAGGGAAAGAGGGGTCCGCATCCTACGAGCAGTACTTC CASSQGKEGSASYEQYF
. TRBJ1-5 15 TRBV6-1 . TGTGCCAGCACCTCAGGCCCATCAGGGGATCAGCCCCAGCATTTT CASTSGPSGDQPQHF
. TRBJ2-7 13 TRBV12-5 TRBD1 TGTGCTAGTGCCACAGGGGCGTCCTACGAGCAGTACTTC CASATGASYEQYF
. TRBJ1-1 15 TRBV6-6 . TGTGCCAGCAGTCACCCACAGGGAGAGGGCACTGAAGCTTTCTTT CASSHPQGEGTEAFF
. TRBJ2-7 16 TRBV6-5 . TGTGCCAGCAGTTACCCCGTAGGGGGGGCGGTACACGAGCAGTACTTC CASSYPVGGAVHEQYF
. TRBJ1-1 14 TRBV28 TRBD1 TGTGCCAGCAGCTGGACAGGGGGAGATTTTGAAGCTTTCTTT CASSWTGGDFEAFF
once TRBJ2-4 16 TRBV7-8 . TGTGCCAGCAGCTTAGGTGGAGGCGACGCCAAAAACATTCAGTACTTC CASSLGGGDAKNIQYF